These 6 T cell receptor beta chains originate from one sample sequenced in a study of siplizumab effects on memory and regulatory T cells. Libraries were prepared by immunoSEQ multiplex PCR; TCRdb keeps only in-frame clonotypes and omits some of them. Among 90,000 to 110,000 clones listed, under 95% were seen once. Sequences were obtained from CD4+ T cells sorted from blood. Source of these receptors: a human donor in good health.

The chain couples TRBV6-6 to TRBJ1-2; 10 bases are shared with TRBD1. Germline lookup yields CDR1 MNHNY and CDR2 SVGAGI (reference sequence). The CDR3 has 15 amino acids. The V gene end was trimmed by 0 bases and the J gene end by 8 bases; junction bases not matched to a gene: 6. The CDR3 is CASSYSTGGGPGYTF. The CDR3 DNA is TGTGCCAGCAGTTACTCGACAGGGGGCGGACCAGGCTACACCTTC.

The rearrangement links TRBV19 to TRBJ1-2; D is possibly TRBD1 (5 bases). V gave up 3 bases and J gave up 5 bases, with 10 bases separating them. The CDR3 contains 13 residues. Looked up from germline, CDR1 is LNHDA and CDR2 is SQIVND (reference sequence). The CDR3 coding sequence is TGTGCCAGTAGTATCAAGGGGTGGTATGGCTACACCTTC. It codes for CASSIKGWYGYTF.

The rearrangement uses TRBV9 and TRBJ2-7; a possible D gene is TRBD2 (5 bases). Germline V gene lookup returns CDR1 SGDLS and CDR2 YYNGEE. The CDR3 extends over 14 amino acids. Trimming took 3 bases from V and 5 from J, leaving 15 bases between them. This chain's CDR3 is CASSGGSLPNEQYF. Written as DNA, the CDR3 is TGTGCCAGCAGCGGCGGGTCCCTCCCCAACGAGCAGTACTTC.

This chain uses TRBV6-1 with TRBJ1-2, with D tentatively TRBD1 (5 bases). The length of the CDR3 is 15 residues. The ends were cut back, 2 bases at V and 3 bases at J, with 13 bases in the middle. Germline V lookup: CDR1 MNHNS, CDR2 SASEGT. The CDR3 DNA is TGTGCCAGCAGTGAACCCTGGGGGAACTACTATGGCTACACCTTC. Translating it yields CASSEPWGNYYGYTF.

This clone came up once. The rearrangement joins TRBV5-1 to TRBJ2-1; possibly TRBD1 or TRBD2 for D (5 bases each). This CDR3 comprises 16 residues. Germline CDR1 is SGHRS and CDR2 is YFSETQ. With 1 base removed from V and 6 bases from J, the gap between germline ends came to 17 bases. CDR3 nucleotide sequence: TGCGCCAGCAGCTTGTGGGGACCCCGAGGAAGCAATGAGCAGTTCTTC. Translated, it gives CASSLWGPRGSNEQFF. The full variable domain, completed using reference TRBV5-1 and TRBJ2-1, is KAGVTQTPRYLIKTRGQQVTLSCSPISGHRSVSWYQQTPGQGLQFLFEYFSETQRNKGNFPGRFSGRQFSNSRSEMNVSTLELGDSALYLCASSLWGPRGSNEQFFGPGTRLTVL.

This chain joins TRBV14 and TRBJ1-2; 8 bases are a match to TRBD1. Germline V CDR1 and CDR2: SGHDN, FVKESK. V lost 4 bases to trimming and J lost 1 base; unmatched junction nucleotides: 8. CDR3 length equals 16 residues. The CDR3 reads CASSPTSGGGNYGYTF. The CDR3 coding sequence is TGTGCCAGCAGCCCGACTTCAGGGGGCGGTAACTATGGCTACACCTTC.